This T cell receptor (beta chain) was documented in a study of T cells after yellow fever vaccination (dated by TCRdb to about 2019). Regarding the study in general: The SMART-Seq v4 Ultra Low Input RNA kit was used to prepare libraries from fractions with low cell numbers. To follow T-cell clones before and after both primary and booster YFV17D yellow fever vaccination, bulk TCR alpha and beta repertoires underwent longitudinal sequencing. Two healthy male donors made up the cohort, one aged 18 to 30 years and the other aged 30 to 40 years. Bulk PBMC replicates and cell subsets were isolated from blood drawn at multiple timepoints before and after both primary and secondary immunization.

The paper's findings and limits, for the study overall: Computational filtering was needed because FACS-sorted repertoires could contain abundant contaminating clonotypes from the bulk population. Most clones expanded after primary vaccination (96% of CD4 and 70% to 90% of CD8) were re-detected after the booster, suggesting that broad memory maintenance occurred. A small share of clonotypes occurred in both CD4 and CD8 compartments, likely arising from convergent recombination. Because the study included only two donors, the extent to which the findings can be generalized is limited. The secondary T-cell response was found to be weaker but faster than the primary response, with a peak reached on day 5 rather than on day 15.

This specimen's treatment or condition label, per the study, means: live attenuated yellow fever vaccine strain. At every blood-draw timepoint, two biological replicates of bulk PBMCs were collected. A standard Ficoll-Paque protocol was used to isolate PBMCs from peripheral blood. RNA was extracted with TriZol from bulk PBMCs, CD4 and CD8 fractions, and dextramer-positive and dextramer-negative fractions. Including the terminal cysteine and phenylalanine, the CDR3 comprises 17 residues. Only CDR3 DNA remains: 51 bases, in frame from the first base. Trimming costs V 2 bases and J 5 bases, and their ends lie 17 bases apart. From a lookup of the germline V gene, CDR1 and CDR2 are SGHRS and YFSETQ. As regards this clonotype: Its cognate antigen has yet to be identified. No much larger clone exists at a distance of one base, and base qualities are not known.

TCR cDNA was synthesized by 5'RACE template switching, through which a universal primer site and unique molecular identifiers were introduced. Priming for cDNA synthesis came from both the TCR alpha and TCR beta constant segments. Two PCR steps were used to amplify libraries, with sample barcodes and sequencing adapters being added in the second step. Sequencing of the libraries was done on either Illumina HiSeq 2500 (2x100 bp) or NovaSeq (2x150 bp). The authors' analysis ran thus. Demultiplexing of reads and collapsing into UMI consensus sequences were performed with MIGEC, and V(D)J alignment was carried out with MiXCR. Vaccine-responding clonotypes were identified with edgeR using replicate PBMC samples, with FDR below 0.01 and a log2 fold change above 5 up to day 15 being required. Each bulk clonotype was labeled CD4 or CD8 based on which sequenced repertoire, CD4 or CD8, contained the clonotype at higher abundance. TCRdb passed the public sequencing reads through fastp at Q25 and MiXCR, retaining productive beta sequences. Every entry covers one CDR3 protein and lists the most common genes and DNA from its rows. TCRdb, rather than the study authors, made the V and J calls. The sample yields about 370,000 distinct CDR3 sequences; about 9.9% were counted once. The biggest ten clones account for roughly 18% of the sample.

Sample: PBMCs, taken on the day of the first yellow fever vaccination. The sequence is built from TRBV5-1 and TRBJ1-6; the D gene lacks a confident call. The sequence came from a young man who received the YFV17D yellow fever vaccine. In nucleotide form, the sequence is TGCGCCAGCAGCTTATCAGGTTTTATCGATCATAATTCACCCCTCCACTTT. It specifies CASSLSGFIDHNSPLHF.